This TCR beta chain was obtained from a study of cytomegalovirus exposure and HLA in healthy donors. PCR used 60 Vbeta primers and 13 Jbeta primers. Here immunoSEQ multiplex PCR was the method, and the copy in TCRdb shows in-frame clones only, minus some. The sample consists of 130,000 to 150,000 clones, less than 90% of them appearing once. J was trimmed by 5 bases and V by 1 base; bases with no gene match: 3. The germline gives CDR1 LGHNA, CDR2 YNFKEQ. This CDR3 region has 15 residues. This clonotype originated in a boy aged 2 to 10 in good health and CMV-seronegative. The sequencing sample was made of PBMCs. The chain recombines TRBV4-2 with TRBJ2-1; 9 nucleotides align to TRBD2. The CDR3 DNA reads TGTGCCAGCAGCCAAGGGCTAGCGGGAAACAATGAGCAGTTCTTC. Protein sequence: CASSQGLAGNNEQFF.